These 21 T cell receptor beta chains were sequenced from one sample in a study of T cells in women clearing cervical HPV infection. The repertoire was sequenced with immunoSEQ multiplex PCR; TCRdb's copy has only in-frame clones and lacks some. This table holds about 29,000 clones. Sequenced sample: blood buffy coat. The receptors shown here come from a woman between 18 and 70 years old with a cervical HPV16 infection that either progressed to CIN3+ or cleared (not recorded which).

Of note for this clone: The read ends 3 residues shy of where the CDR3 ends; the end is completed using the germline J gene. V is TRBV27 and J is TRBJ2-4, with D maybe TRBD2 (5 bases). Germline V gene sequence: CDR1 MNHEY, CDR2 SMNVEV (reference sequence). Trimming removed 3 bases from V and 0 bases from J, with 9 bases in between. The CDR3 loop spans 15 amino acids. CDR3 DNA, as far as it was read: TGTGCCAGCAGTTTCGGCCGGGGAGCCAAAAACATT. Amino acids: CASSFGRGAKNI. The entire CDR3 reads CASSFGRGAKNIQYF.

Worth noting for this clone: The missing CDR3 end, 3 residues past where the read stops, is filled in from the germline J gene. The rearrangement links TRBV19 to TRBJ1-3; D perhaps matches TRBD1 (6 bases). CDR3 length: 15 residues. Germline V gene sequence: CDR1 LNHDA, CDR2 SQIVND (reference sequence). Trimming removed 8 bases at V and 0 bases at J, with 14 bases between. CDR3 loop: CASRTDRTSGNTIYF. CDR3 DNA, as far as it was read: TGTGCCAGTCGGACAGACAGGACCTCTGGAAACACC.

Concerning this clone: The read finishes 3 residues shy of the CDR3 end, and the germline J gene is used to complete it. V and J are TRBV14 and TRBJ1-1; D gene ambiguous. There are 12 residues in the CDR3. The germline gives CDR1 SGHDN, CDR2 FVKESK. The CDR3 here is CASSQGGGEAFF. CDR3 DNA (partial): TGTGCCAGCAGCCAAGGAGGAGGGGAA.

Concerning this clone itself: Read sequence stops 3 residues before the CDR3 end, and the germline J gene provides the missing end. The chain recombines TRBV19 with TRBJ2-1; possible D gene TRBD2, 6 bases. The CDR3 has 17 residues. Germline V gene data show CDR1 as LNHDA and CDR2 as SQIVND (reference sequence). V shed 3 bases and J shed 6 bases, with 21 bases lying between them. CDR3 residues: CASSMIGARRESNEQFF. The sequenced CDR3 bases are TGTGCCAGTAGTATGATAGGGGCTCGGAGGGAGAGCAATGAG.

Details on this clone: Read sequence stops 3 residues before the CDR3 end, and the germline J gene provides the missing end. The J gene is TRBJ1-4, the V gene TRBV19; maybe TRBD1 (5 bases). The germline gives CDR1 LNHDA, CDR2 SQIVND (reference sequence). Trimming left V 3 bases short and J 8 bases short, with 10 bases between. The CDR3 is made up of 13 amino acids. The sequenced part of the CDR3 DNA is TGTGCCAGTAGTATGGGGGGTTTGGAAAAA. Translation gives CASSMGGLEK. The full CDR3 reads CASSMGGLEKLFF. The full variable domain, with the rest looked up from reference TRBV19 and TRBJ1-4, is DGGITQSPKYLFRKEGQNVTLSCEQNLNHDAMYWYRQDPGQGLRLIYYSQIVNDFQKGDIAEGYSVSREKKESFPLTVTSAQKNPTAFYLCASSMGGLEKLFFGSGTQLSVL.

Of note for this clone: The read terminates 3 residues ahead of where the CDR3 ends, so the germline J gene completes it. The genes are TRBV5-4 and TRBJ2-1, with unresolved D. The V and J ends lost 4 bases and 2 bases respectively, with 7 bases between them. This CDR3 is built from 13 residues. Germline V gene lookup returns CDR1 SGHNT and CDR2 YYREEE (reference sequence). CDR3 DNA, as far as it was read: TGTGCCAGCAGCCCCGTCCCCTACAATGAG. This codes for CASSPVPYNE. The CDR3 in its entirety is CASSPVPYNEQFF. Full variable domain (outside the CDR3, taken from reference TRBV5-4 and TRBJ2-1): ETGVTQSPTHLIKTRGQQVTLRCSSQSGHNTVSWYQQALGQGPQFIFQYYREEENGRGNFPPRFSGLQFPNYSSELNVNALELDDSALYLCASSPVPYNEQFFGPGTRLTVL.

To note about this clone: The read stops 3 residues short of the end of the CDR3; the missing end is completed from the germline J gene. The V call is TRBV2, the J call TRBJ2-5; tentatively, D is TRBD1 (5 bases). Germline CDR1 is SNHLY and CDR2 is FYNNEI. The CDR3 extends over 15 amino acids. The V end lost 3 bases, the J end lost 4 bases, and 15 bases lay between the germline ends. CDR3 DNA, as far as it was read: TGTGCCAGCAGTGAGTGGCAGGGAAGAGGAGAGACC. Amino acids: CASSEWQGRGET. The full CDR3 sequence reads CASSEWQGRGETQYF.

As regards this clone: The read terminates 3 residues ahead of where the CDR3 ends, so the germline J gene completes it. J is TRBJ2-7 and V is TRBV13; D possibly corresponds to TRBD2 (5 bases). This CDR3 region has 13 residues. In germline, CDR1 is PRHDT, CDR2 FYEKMQ (reference sequence). Trimming shortened V by 7 bases and J by 5 bases, and 15 bases separated the two germline ends. CDR3 bases read: TGTGCCAGCAAGGTCTTCGGGCGGGACGAG. Protein product: CASKVFGRDE. The CDR3 reads in full as CASKVFGRDEQYF.

A remark on this clone: From the germline J gene comes the end of the CDR3, since the read stops 3 residues before it. The rearrangement uses TRBV5-1 and TRBJ2-1; a weak D match, TRBD2 (6 bases). The CDR3 loop spans 14 amino acids. CDR1 SGHRS and CDR2 YFSETQ come from the germline V gene. Trimming cost V 3 bases and J 4 bases, with 11 bases left between them. The CDR3 is CASSSLDYYNEQFF. CDR3 DNA (partial): TGCGCCAGCAGCTCCCTGGACTATTACAATGAG.

This clone registers medium-sized by frequency. From the germline J gene comes the end of the CDR3, since the read stops 3 residues before it. The genes are TRBV18 and TRBJ2-5, with 7 bases fitting TRBD1. Trimming at V came to 3 bases and at J to 2 bases, leaving 9 bases not matched to a gene. CDR1 is KGHSH, CDR2 LQKENI, per germline. This CDR3 is 16 amino acids long. CDR3 residues: CASSPQLGQNQETQYF. Incomplete CDR3 DNA: TGTGCCAGCTCACCCCAATTGGGACAGAATCAAGAGACC. The full variable domain, with the rest looked up from reference TRBV18 and TRBJ2-5, is NAGVMQNPRHLVRRRGQEARLRCSPMKGHSHVYWYRQLPEEGLKFMVYLQKENIIDESGMPKERFSAEFPKEGPSILRIQQVVRGDSAAYFCASSPQLGQNQETQYFGPGTRLLVL.

Comments on this clone: The CDR3 end is not reached by the read, which stops 3 residues before it; the germline J gene fills it in. The gene calls are TRBV20-1 and TRBJ2-5; D ambiguous. Germline assignment: CDR1 DFQATT and CDR2 SNEGSKA (reference sequence). The V end was cut by 7 bases, the J end by 3 bases, with 12 bases between. CDR3 length: 12 residues. The CDR3 sequence is CSGGLIKETQYF. The DNA read from the CDR3 is TGCAGTGGTGGGCTGATCAAAGAGACC.

About this clone itself: The CDR3 end falls 3 residues outside the read, so it is completed with the germline J gene. The rearrangement links TRBV20-1 to TRBJ1-5; no firm D call. The length of the CDR3 is 15 residues. Per the germline V gene, CDR1 is DFQATT and CDR2 is SNEGSKA (reference sequence). The V end lost 0 bases, the J end lost 3 bases, and 12 bases lay between the germline ends. The CDR3 loop is CSARDEDLPNQPQHF. The CDR3 bases that were read are TGCAGTGCTAGAGATGAGGACTTGCCCAATCAGCCC.

As to this clone: The missing CDR3 end, 3 residues past where the read stops, is filled in from the germline J gene. The chain carries TRBV19 and TRBJ2-5; D may be TRBD2 (7 bases). Trimming took 3 bases from V and 4 from J, leaving 12 bases between them. CDR3 length: 14 residues. Germline lookup yields CDR1 LNHDA and CDR2 SQIVND (reference sequence). Partial CDR3 DNA: TGTGCCAGTAGTATTCAGGGGAGGGGAGAGACC. It encodes CASSIQGRGET. The full CDR3 protein is CASSIQGRGETQYF.

Of note for this clone: The read comes to an end 3 residues before the CDR3 does, leaving the germline J gene to fill in the end. The rearrangement links TRBV7-9 to TRBJ1-1; 7 positions match TRBD1. Trimming at V came to 5 bases and at J to 2 bases, leaving 5 bases not matched to a gene. The germline V gene has CDR1 SEHNR and CDR2 FQNEAQ (reference sequence). The CDR3 length is 14 residues. CDR3 bases read: TGTGCCAGCAGCCTCTGGGACAGTAACACTGAA. Translating it yields CASSLWDSNTE. The whole CDR3 is CASSLWDSNTEAFF.

Concerning this clone itself: Read coverage stops 3 residues before the CDR3 terminus; the germline J gene supplies the remainder. J is TRBJ2-3 and V is TRBV6-4; 7 positions match TRBD2. The germline V gene encodes CDR1 MRHNA and CDR2 SNTAGT. This CDR3 comprises 15 residues. The trim removed 4 bases at V and 0 bases at J, leaving 4 bases unmatched. The part of the CDR3 DNA that was read is TGTGCCAGCAGTGTCGAGCGGGGTAGCACAGATACG. It specifies CASSVERGSTDT. The full CDR3 protein is CASSVERGSTDTQYF.

As for this clone: The read halts 3 residues ahead of the CDR3 end, with the missing end drawn from the germline J gene. V and J are TRBV30 and TRBJ2-3; 7 nucleotides agree with TRBD2. This CDR3 has 12 amino acids. Germline V gene lookup returns CDR1 GTSNPN and CDR2 SVGIG (reference sequence). V was clipped by 7 bases and J by 8 bases; unmatched bases: 9. The CDR3 reads CASGLAETTQYF. The CDR3 DNA, read in part, is TGTGCCTCCGGTCTAGCGGAGACTACG.

This clone is called medium-sized (0.01 to 0.1%) based on its frequency. The read ends 3 residues early relative to the CDR3; the germline J gene fills the gap. This chain connects TRBV19 to TRBJ2-5; 7 bases are a match to TRBD1. V lost 2 bases to trimming and J lost 5 bases; unmatched junction nucleotides: 2. CDR3 length: 13 amino acids. In germline, CDR1 is LNHDA, CDR2 SQIVND (reference sequence). The CDR3 DNA, read in part, is TGTGCCAGTAGTATATCACAGGGGGAGACC. As protein: CASSISQGET. The CDR3 reads in full as CASSISQGETQYF.

Comment on this clone: The read is 3 residues too short to cover the CDR3 end, so that end is filled in from the germline J gene. The chain carries TRBV20-1 and TRBJ1-2; TRBD1 is a possible D gene (5 bases). V was clipped by 3 bases and J by 5 bases, with 16 bases between them. CDR3 size: 14 residues. Germline CDR1 is DFQATT and CDR2 is SNEGSKA (reference sequence). The CDR3 region is CSASQGAFEYGYTF. The sequenced part of the CDR3 DNA is TGCAGTGCTAGCCAGGGAGCGTTCGAGTATGGC.

Comments on this clone: The CDR3 end falls 3 residues outside the read, so it is completed with the germline J gene. The chain is built from TRBV18 and TRBJ1-2; D may be TRBD1 (6 bases). Germline loops: CDR1 KGHSH, CDR2 LQKENI. This CDR3 comprises 14 residues. Trimming removed 4 bases at V and 2 bases at J, with 11 bases between. CDR3 DNA (partial): TGTGCCAGCTCACTCCAGACAGGCAACTATGGC. It is translated as CASSLQTGNYG. The entire CDR3 reads CASSLQTGNYGYTF.

With regard to this clone: The read ends 3 residues before the CDR3 terminus; that terminus is restored from the germline J gene. V and J are TRBV6-1 and TRBJ1-1; 7 bases line up with TRBD1. V dropped 2 bases and J dropped 5; count of bases not matched to a gene: 5. This CDR3 comprises 14 residues. Per the germline V gene, CDR1 is MNHNS and CDR2 is SASEGT. Incomplete CDR3 DNA: TGTGCCAGCAGTGAAAACAGGGGCTCAACTGAA. It yields the protein CASSENRGSTE. The whole CDR3 protein reads CASSENRGSTEAFF.

CDR3 residues: CASSLSQPQHF. The CDR3 bases that were read are TGTGCCAGCAGTTTAAGCCAGCCC. This chain connects TRBV28 to TRBJ1-5; D is unclear. Read coverage stops 3 residues before the CDR3 terminus; the germline J gene supplies the remainder. Germline V gives CDR1 MDHEN, CDR2 SYDVKM. The V end lost 2 bases, the J end lost 7 bases, and 3 bases lay between the germline ends. This CDR3 contains 11 residues.